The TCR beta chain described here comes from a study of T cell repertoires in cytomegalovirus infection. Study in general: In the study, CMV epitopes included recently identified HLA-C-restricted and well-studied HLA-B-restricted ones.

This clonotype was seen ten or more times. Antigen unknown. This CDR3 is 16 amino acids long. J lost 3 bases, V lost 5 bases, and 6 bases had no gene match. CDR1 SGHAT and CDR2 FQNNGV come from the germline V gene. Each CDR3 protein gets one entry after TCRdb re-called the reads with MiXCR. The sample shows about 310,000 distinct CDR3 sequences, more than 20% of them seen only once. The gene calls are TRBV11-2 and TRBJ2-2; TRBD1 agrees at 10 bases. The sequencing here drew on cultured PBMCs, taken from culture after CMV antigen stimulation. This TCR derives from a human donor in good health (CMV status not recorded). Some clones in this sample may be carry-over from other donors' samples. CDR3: CASSPRTGGDTGELFF. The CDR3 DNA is TGTGCCAGCAGCCCGCGGACAGGGGGTGACACCGGGGAGCTGTTTTTT.